This TCR beta chain was identified in a study of T cell repertoires in aging, cancer and after chemotherapy. Multiplex touch-down PCR with TRB-A/B primers amplified rearranged V-D-J TRB sequences. TCRdb re-called the multiplex PCR reads through MiXCR, storing one row per CDR3 protein. The sample holds about 11,000 distinct CDR3 sequences, 30% to 35% seen once. Peripheral blood genomic DNA, not sorted cells or RNA, was the template. Worth noting for this clonotype: The antigen is not known.

Notes on the study in general: Compared with age-matched healthy donors, untreated hematological or solid cancer patients showed higher blood TCR clonality. These repertoire data do not allow conclusions about immunological memory after chemotherapy.

V gave up 3 bases and J gave up 1 base; unmatched junction bases: 2. CDR3 length: 14 residues. This sequence originates from a human donor in good health. The donor label of this sample is uncertain. The chain combines TRBV12-3 or TRBV12-4 with TRBJ1-1, with 7 bases that match TRBD1. The source material was blood. This chain's CDR3 is CASSFTGANTEAFF. The DNA for the CDR3 is TGTGCCAGCAGTTTCACAGGGGCGAACACTGAAGCTTTCTTT.